These T cell receptor beta chains were read from a single sample in a study of T-cell memory formation after mild COVID-19. MiXCR, run by TCRdb on the 5' RACE reads, gives a single entry per CDR3 protein. The sample includes 400,000 to 500,000 distinct CDR3 sequences, 24% of them seen just once. The sequenced material came from PBMCs or a T cell subset sorted from them (not recorded which). The source is an adult woman who had mild COVID-19 (a few samples of this study predate the infection). Cell type and time point are not known. The CDR3 runs from the conserved cysteine through the conserved F or W. A D gene is named only where the DNA matches it firmly. Where a row states a size, it is once, few, many or the class of an expanded clone; other rows omit it.

.	TRBV3-1	few	TRBJ2-7	TGTGCCAGCAGCCAAGGACAGACAGACTACTTC	CASSQGQTDYF
TRBD1	TRBV7-8	few	TRBJ1-3	TGTGCCAGCAGCTCACCCGGGACAGGGAAAGGAAACACCATATATTTT	CASSSPGTGKGNTIYF
.	TRBV24-1	.	TRBJ2-2	TGTGCCACCAGTGTGGGGTTCGAGGTGGCCGGGGAGCTGTTTTTT	CATSVGFEVAGELFF
TRBD2	TRBV30	few	TRBJ2-7	TGTGCCTGGAGTGTCGGGACTAGGAACGAGCAGTACTTC	CAWSVGTRNEQYF
TRBD2	TRBV7-2	many	TRBJ2-3	TGTGCCAGCAGCTTAGGACTAGCGGGAGGTCGGGAAACGCAGTATTTT	CASSLGLAGGRETQYF
.	TRBV24-1	.	TRBJ2-3	TGTGCCACCAGTGTGACACAGGGTTATGATACGCAGTATTTT	CATSVTQGYDTQYF
.	TRBV6-5	few	TRBJ1-1	TGTGCCAGCAGTTACTCAGCCCTAAATGAAGCTTTCTTT	CASSYSALNEAFF
.	TRBV2	few	TRBJ2-4	TGTGCCAGCTGGACCCTAGCCAAAAACATTCAGTACTTC	CASWTLAKNIQYF
TRBD1	TRBV3-1	.	TRBJ1-1	TGTGCCAGCAGCCACACCATACAGGGGTACGGTGAAGCTTTCTTT	CASSHTIQGYGEAFF
.	TRBV7-8	few	TRBJ2-3	TGTGCCAGCAGCTCCACGAGCTCTTCCGCGCAGTATTTT	CASSSTSSSAQYF
.	TRBV29-1	.	TRBJ2-3	TGCAGCGTTGCCCCCGCGGGGTTCACAGATACGCAGTATTTT	CSVAPAGFTDTQYF
TRBD2	TRBV20-1	.	TRBJ2-3	TGCAGTGCTAGAGTCCTAGCGGGGAGCACAGATACGCAGTATTTT	CSARVLAGSTDTQYF
.	TRBV2	once	TRBJ2-1	TGTGCCAGCAGTGAATTGGACTACAATGAGCAGTTCTTC	CASSELDYNEQFF
.	TRBV6-2/TRBV6-3	few	TRBJ2-4	TGTGCCAGCAGTTACCCCGGGGACTCGAAAAACATTCAGTACTTC	CASSYPGDSKNIQYF
.	TRBV7-2	few	TRBJ1-5	TGTGCCAGCAGCACCGACAGCGGGAGTCAGCCCCAGCATTTT	CASSTDSGSQPQHF
TRBD1	TRBV20-1	.	TRBJ1-2	TGCAGTGCTAGAGATACAGACTGGTTGGGACAGGGGTTGCACTATGGCTACACCTTC	CSARDTDWLGQGLHYGYTF
.	TRBV19	.	TRBJ2-7	TGTGCCAGTAGTATAGGGGGGGCTGTCGACGAGCAGTACTTC	CASSIGGAVDEQYF
.	TRBV25-1	.	TRBJ1-3	TGTGCCAGCAGTGAATTACCAGGATCCACCATATATTTT	CASSELPGSTIYF
.	TRBV7-9	many	TRBJ2-7	TGTGCCAGCAGCTTAGCGGTCTGGGGATTAACTGCCGAGCAGTACTTC	CASSLAVWGLTAEQYF
TRBD2	TRBV2	.	TRBJ2-2	TGTGCCAGCAGTGAACTAGCGGGAGGGAGCACCGGGGAGCTGTTTTTT	CASSELAGGSTGELFF
.	TRBV7-3	.	TRBJ2-2	TGTGCCAGCAGCTTAGGGGGACCGCAGCTGGGCGGGGAGCTGTTTTTT	CASSLGGPQLGGELFF
TRBD1	TRBV24-1	few	TRBJ1-1	TGTGCCACCAGTGGAACAGGGGGCGACGGCACTGAAGCTTTCTTT	CATSGTGGDGTEAFF
TRBD1	TRBV12-3/TRBV12-4	.	TRBJ2-7	TGTGCCAGCAGTTTTAGTGAGGGGGCCTGGGACGAGCAGTACTTC	CASSFSEGAWDEQYF
.	TRBV5-1	few	TRBJ2-1	TGCGCCAGCAGCTTTGAAGGGCGTGGTGAGCAGTTCTTC	CASSFEGRGEQFF
.	TRBV6-1	.	TRBJ2-2	TGTGCCAGCAGTGTCATAGAGGTCACCGGGGAGCTGTTTTTT	CASSVIEVTGELFF
TRBD1	TRBV12-3/TRBV12-4	.	TRBJ2-7	TGTGCCAGCAGTCCCCCGGGACAGCCCCACGAGCAGTACTTC	CASSPPGQPHEQYF
.	TRBV21-1	.	TRBJ2-4	TGTGCCAGCAGCAAAGAAGCCGCTAGCGGGAGAGGGGACATTCAGTACTTC	CASSKEAASGRGDIQYF
.	TRBV10-3	few	TRBJ1-5	TGTGCCATCCGAGGAGATAACGATCAGCCCCAGCATTTT	CAIRGDNDQPQHF
TRBD1	TRBV12-3/TRBV12-4	.	TRBJ2-3	TGTGCCAGCAGTCAGGGGGTTCTCACAGATACGCAGTATTTT	CASSQGVLTDTQYF
.	TRBV5-1	.	TRBJ2-2	TGCGCCAGCAGCTCAGGGTCCGCGAACACCGGGGAGCTGTTTTTT	CASSSGSANTGELFF
.	TRBV4-1	.	TRBJ1-4	TGCGCCAGCAGCCAAGTTTCAGTTGGTGAAAAACTGTTTTTT	CASSQVSVGEKLFF
TRBD2	TRBV29-1	few	TRBJ2-7	TGCAGCGTTTTAGGACTAGCGGGGGTTTCGTCCTACGAGCAGTACTTC	CSVLGLAGVSSYEQYF
TRBD2	TRBV19	.	TRBJ2-5	TGTGCCAGTAGTCGGACTAGCGGGAGAGGGGAGACCCAGTACTTC	CASSRTSGRGETQYF
.	TRBV2	.	TRBJ1-3	TGTGCCAGCAGAGAGGGGACACTGTCTGGAAACACCATATATTTT	CASREGTLSGNTIYF
TRBD1	TRBV5-5	.	TRBJ1-4	TGTGCCAGCAGCGGACCGACCGGGACAGGGTTTGAAAAACTGTTTTTT	CASSGPTGTGFEKLFF
TRBD1	TRBV9	few	TRBJ1-3	TGTGCCAGCAGCGGAACCGGGACAGGGGGAAACACCATATATTTT	CASSGTGTGGNTIYF
.	TRBV28	few	TRBJ2-7	TGTGCCAGCAGCCTACTACAGGGGAGGGAGCAGTACTTC	CASSLLQGREQYF
TRBD1	TRBV7-8	.	TRBJ2-1	TGTGCCAGCACCCTATTGGACAGGGAATACAATGAGCAGTTCTTC	CASTLLDREYNEQFF
TRBD2	TRBV7-9	many	TRBJ2-7	TGTGCCAGCAGCTCACCCCCGGGACTACTGGTCCACGAGCAGTACTTC	CASSSPPGLLVHEQYF
TRBD2	TRBV20-1	.	TRBJ2-7	TGCAGTTCCCTAGCGGGAGGAACCGAGCAGTACTTC	CSSLAGGTEQYF
.	TRBV4-1	.	TRBJ1-2	TGCGCCAGCAGCCAGCATCCAGGGACTAACTATGGCTACACCTTC	CASSQHPGTNYGYTF
TRBD1	TRBV5-5	few	TRBJ2-1	TGTGCCAGCAGCCCGAGGGGACAGCTAGGGAGCTCCTACAATGAGCAGTTCTTC	CASSPRGQLGSSYNEQFF
.	TRBV4-2	.	TRBJ2-1	TGTGCCAGCAGCCAAGTACTACGGCCCGACGAGCAGTTCTTC	CASSQVLRPDEQFF
TRBD1	TRBV12-3/TRBV12-4	.	TRBJ2-3	TGTGCCAGCAGGCGGAAACAGGGGGCCGTGGCAGATACGCAGTATTTT	CASRRKQGAVADTQYF
.	TRBV5-6	.	TRBJ1-2	TGTGCCAGCAGCTTGGCGTCAGGGGCCCCCTATGGCTACACCTTC	CASSLASGAPYGYTF
.	TRBV7-6	.	TRBJ2-7	TGTGCCAGCAGCTCACTTACAGGGAACGAGCAGTACTTC	CASSSLTGNEQYF
TRBD1	TRBV20-1	few	TRBJ2-7	TGCAGTGCCCAAGGACAGGATTTTACCACCTACGAGCAGTACTTC	CSAQGQDFTTYEQYF
.	TRBV11-2	.	TRBJ2-1	TGTGCCAGCAGCCAGGTTCTTGGGGCCAATGAGCAGTTCTTC	CASSQVLGANEQFF
.	TRBV18	.	TRBJ1-4	TGTGCCAGCTCACCTGTAATGACAGAGCTTAATGAAAAACTGTTTTTT	CASSPVMTELNEKLFF
TRBD1	TRBV7-9	.	TRBJ2-3	TGTGCCAGCAGCATACAACAGGGGCCCTTCACAGATACGCAGTATTTT	CASSIQQGPFTDTQYF
TRBD2	TRBV20-1	few	TRBJ2-5	TGCAGTGCTAGAGAGCTCCTAGCGGGAGCGGAGACCCAGTACTTC	CSARELLAGAETQYF
.	TRBV4-1	few	TRBJ1-1	TGCGCCAGCAGCCAGTATGTGGGCGGTGTGACTGAAGCTTTCTTT	CASSQYVGGVTEAFF
TRBD2	TRBV2	.	TRBJ2-7	TGTGCCAGCAGTGGTCTAGCGGGCCACGAGCAGTACTTC	CASSGLAGHEQYF
TRBD2	TRBV5-1	few	TRBJ2-1	TGCGCCAGCAGCTTGACGGCTAGCGGGGGCGATGAGCAGTTCTTC	CASSLTASGGDEQFF
TRBD1	TRBV18	many	TRBJ1-4	TGTGCCAGCTCACCGGGACAGGGGAGTGAAAAACTGTTTTTT	CASSPGQGSEKLFF